These T cell receptor beta chains were read from a single sample in a study of blood T cells in healthy people across ages. TCRdb reanalysed the 5' RACE reads using MiXCR and keeps one entry per CDR3 protein. The profile shows around 1,500,000 distinct CDR3 sequences, about 30% of them singletons. The sample taken for sequencing was blood. The receptors derive from a woman aged 25 to 39 in good health. CDR3s include the opening cysteine and the closing phenylalanine or tryptophan. The order of the fields is J gene, V gene, clone size, D gene, CDR3 protein, CDR3 DNA. D genes are given only for firm matches. Where a row states a size, it is once, few, many or the class of an expanded clone; other rows omit it.

TRBJ1-6,TRBV6-1,NA,NA,CASTLAGSYNSPLHF,TGTGCCAGCACCCTGGCAGGCAGCTATAATTCACCCCTCCACTTT
TRBJ1-2,TRBV2,few,TRBD1,CASSEQGIAYGYTF,TGTGCCAGCAGCGAACAGGGGATAGCCTATGGCTACACCTTC
TRBJ2-7,TRBV12-3/TRBV12-4,NA,NA,CASREDGGTYEQYF,TGTGCCAGCAGGGAGGACGGAGGCACCTACGAGCAGTACTTC
TRBJ1-1,TRBV30,NA,TRBD1,CAWRNRDRRDTEAFF,TGTGCCTGGAGGAACCGGGACAGGAGAGACACTGAAGCTTTCTTT
TRBJ2-7,TRBV7-6,few,TRBD2,CASSSTPSGSSYEQYF,TGTGCCAGCAGCTCCACCCCTAGCGGGAGTTCCTACGAGCAGTACTTC
TRBJ2-5,TRBV12-3/TRBV12-4,NA,NA,CASRKQGRETQYF,TGTGCCAGCAGAAAACAGGGTAGAGAGACCCAGTACTTC
TRBJ1-2,TRBV5-1,few,NA,CASSSGAPGTYGYTF,TGCGCCAGCAGCTCCGGTGCCCCAGGAACTTATGGCTACACCTTC
TRBJ2-7,TRBV6-1,many,TRBD1,CASSEGTGVDEQYF,TGTGCCAGCAGTGAGGGGACAGGGGTCGACGAGCAGTACTTC
TRBJ2-7,TRBV27,NA,TRBD2,CASSLAGLFHEQYF,TGTGCCAGCAGTCTAGCGGGACTGTTCCACGAGCAGTACTTC
TRBJ2-1,TRBV7-8,many,NA,CASSLSHNEQFF,TGTGCCAGCAGCCTGTCCCACAATGAGCAGTTCTTC
TRBJ1-2,TRBV12-5,NA,TRBD1,CASGLQTGALGYTF,TGTGCTAGTGGTTTACAGACAGGGGCTCTGGGCTACACCTTC
TRBJ2-7,TRBV9,NA,TRBD2,CASSVARKHPGRAEGVNLGEQYF,TGTGCCAGCAGCGTAGCTCGAAAACATCCAGGGAGGGCGGAAGGGGTTAATCTCGGCGAGCAGTACTTC
TRBJ2-5,TRBV20-1,NA,TRBD1,CSTRSDRGEETQYF,TGCAGTACTAGAAGCGACAGGGGAGAGGAGACCCAGTACTTC
TRBJ1-6,TRBV9,NA,NA,CASSREGHSPLHF,TGTGCCAGCTCGAGAGAGGGTCATTCACCCCTCCACTTT
TRBJ2-5,TRBV28,many,NA,CASRAGTQVGGQYF,TGTGCCAGCAGGGCCGGGACTCAAGTCGGAGGGCAGTACTTC
TRBJ1-2,TRBV2,few,NA,CASRALGGYTF,TGTGCCAGCAGGGCACTTGGAGGCTACACCTTC
TRBJ1-2,TRBV20-1,few,NA,CSARGTDYGYTF,TGCAGTGCTAGAGGGACAGATTATGGCTACACCTTC
TRBJ1-2,TRBV4-1,NA,NA,CASSPLEGNYGYTF,TGCGCCAGCAGCCCTCTCGAAGGAAACTATGGCTACACCTTC
TRBJ2-7,TRBV20-1,few,TRBD2,CSALAELAGNEQYF,TGCAGTGCCCTTGCGGAGCTAGCGGGAAACGAGCAGTACTTC
TRBJ1-5,TRBV28,NA,TRBD1,CASSPWRQGQGPQHF,TGTGCCAGCAGTCCATGGCGACAGGGGCAGGGGCCCCAGCATTTT
TRBJ2-3,TRBV7-2,few,TRBD1,CASSPRDRDRDTQYF,TGTGCTAGCAGCCCCCGGGACAGGGATCGCGATACGCAGTATTTT
TRBJ1-1,TRBV27,NA,TRBD1,CASSSNDRVGTEAFF,TGTGCCAGCAGTTCCAACGACAGGGTAGGGACTGAAGCTTTCTTT
TRBJ2-7,TRBV5-1,many,NA,CASSLGSSAYEQYF,TGCGCCAGCAGCTTGGGGAGCAGTGCCTACGAGCAGTACTTC
TRBJ2-7,TRBV12-3/TRBV12-4,NA,NA,CASSPFRGGYEQYF,TGTGCCAGCAGCCCCTTTCGGGGCGGCTACGAGCAGTACTTC
TRBJ2-1,TRBV11-1,few,TRBD2,CASSSTSGVFNEQFF,TGTGCCAGCAGCTCGACTAGCGGGGTCTTCAATGAGCAGTTCTTC
TRBJ2-5,TRBV3-1,NA,NA,CASSQDHGKETQYF,TGTGCCAGCAGCCAAGATCACGGCAAAGAGACCCAGTACTTC
TRBJ1-5,TRBV27,NA,NA,CASSFAQGLAPQHF,TGTGCCAGCAGTTTCGCTCAGGGGCTCGCGCCCCAGCATTTT
TRBJ2-5,TRBV5-8,NA,NA,CASSFERQAPRETQYF,TGTGCCAGCAGCTTCGAACGACAGGCACCGAGGGAGACCCAGTACTTC
TRBJ2-7,TRBV28,NA,NA,CASGSSLGRGSEQYF,TGTGCCAGCGGGTCCAGTCTAGGTAGGGGGAGCGAGCAGTACTTC
TRBJ1-2,TRBV28,NA,TRBD1,CASSLPVPGQGWYTF,TGTGCCAGCAGTTTACCCGTACCGGGACAGGGGTGGTACACCTTC
TRBJ2-1,TRBV4-1,NA,NA,CASSQDLTGDNEQFF,TGCGCCAGCAGCCAAGATCTAACCGGGGACAATGAGCAGTTCTTC
TRBJ2-1,TRBV11-2,NA,NA,CASSLVSVLRSSNFGEQFF,TGTGCCAGCAGCTTAGTATCTGTATTGCGGTCTAGCAACTTCGGTGAGCAGTTCTTC
TRBJ2-1,TRBV9,few,NA,CASSESGEGYNEQFF,TGTGCCAGCAGCGAAAGCGGAGAGGGCTACAATGAGCAGTTCTTC
TRBJ2-1,TRBV3-1,NA,TRBD2,CASSQVEGKISWRGDNEQFF,TGTGCCAGCAGCCAAGTGGAGGGGAAAATTAGCTGGCGGGGGGACAATGAGCAGTTCTTC
TRBJ2-2,TRBV12-1,many,NA,CASSFGRNTGELFF,TGTGCCAGCAGCTTTGGGCGGAACACCGGGGAGCTGTTTTTT
TRBJ2-1,TRBV3-1,NA,TRBD2,CASSPFPLSGRTYNEQFF,TGTGCCAGCAGCCCATTTCCACTTAGCGGGCGTACCTACAATGAGCAGTTCTTC
TRBJ1-1,TRBV6-5,NA,NA,CASSPRIGPVIEAFF,TGTGCCAGCAGTCCCCGAATAGGACCGGTAATAGAAGCTTTCTTT
TRBJ2-7,TRBV7-9,NA,NA,CASSFVSGSYEQYF,TGTGCCAGCAGCTTTGTATCGGGCTCCTACGAGCAGTACTTC
TRBJ1-1,TRBV29-1,NA,TRBD1,CSVLPLAQGAAFF,TGCAGCGTTCTCCCCCTGGCACAGGGGGCTGCTTTCTTT
TRBJ2-3,TRBV12-3/TRBV12-4,NA,TRBD2,CASSMPAGGFADTQYF,TGTGCCAGCAGTATGCCAGCGGGAGGGTTCGCAGATACGCAGTATTTT
TRBJ2-7,TRBV6-6,NA,NA,CASRPARAGPYEQYF,TGTGCCAGCAGGCCCGCCCGGGCGGGGCCCTACGAGCAGTACTTC
TRBJ2-3,TRBV27,NA,TRBD1,CASKDRFTDTQYF,TGTGCCAGCAAGGACAGGTTCACAGATACGCAGTATTTT
TRBJ2-1,TRBV7-9,NA,TRBD1,CASSLPQGDYNEQFF,TGTGCCAGCAGCTTACCCCAGGGGGACTACAATGAGCAGTTCTTC
TRBJ2-1,TRBV6-4,NA,NA,CASSQLGARNNEQFF,TGTGCCAGCAGTCAGCTAGGGGCTAGGAACAATGAGCAGTTCTTC
TRBJ1-2,TRBV5-6,few,NA,CASSSAGQNLYGYTF,TGTGCCAGCAGCAGCGCTGGACAGAATCTCTATGGCTACACCTTC
TRBJ2-1,TRBV3-1,few,NA,CASSPGTPTSEQFF,TGTGCCAGCAGCCCCGGGACACCTACAAGTGAGCAGTTCTTC
TRBJ2-1,TRBV5-1,few,NA,CASSLGGASRYNEQFF,TGCGCCAGCAGCTTGGGGGGGGCGTCCAGGTACAATGAGCAGTTCTTC
TRBJ2-3,TRBV5-1,many,TRBD1,CASSLGQGFDTQYF,TGCGCCAGCAGCTTGGGACAGGGTTTCGATACGCAGTATTTT
TRBJ1-5,TRBV9,few,NA,CASSVGPEQPQHF,TGTGCCAGCAGCGTAGGTCCGGAACAGCCCCAGCATTTT
TRBJ1-5,TRBV6-5,many,TRBD1,CASNPTGIGNQPQHF,TGTGCCAGCAATCCGACAGGGATAGGCAATCAGCCCCAGCATTTT